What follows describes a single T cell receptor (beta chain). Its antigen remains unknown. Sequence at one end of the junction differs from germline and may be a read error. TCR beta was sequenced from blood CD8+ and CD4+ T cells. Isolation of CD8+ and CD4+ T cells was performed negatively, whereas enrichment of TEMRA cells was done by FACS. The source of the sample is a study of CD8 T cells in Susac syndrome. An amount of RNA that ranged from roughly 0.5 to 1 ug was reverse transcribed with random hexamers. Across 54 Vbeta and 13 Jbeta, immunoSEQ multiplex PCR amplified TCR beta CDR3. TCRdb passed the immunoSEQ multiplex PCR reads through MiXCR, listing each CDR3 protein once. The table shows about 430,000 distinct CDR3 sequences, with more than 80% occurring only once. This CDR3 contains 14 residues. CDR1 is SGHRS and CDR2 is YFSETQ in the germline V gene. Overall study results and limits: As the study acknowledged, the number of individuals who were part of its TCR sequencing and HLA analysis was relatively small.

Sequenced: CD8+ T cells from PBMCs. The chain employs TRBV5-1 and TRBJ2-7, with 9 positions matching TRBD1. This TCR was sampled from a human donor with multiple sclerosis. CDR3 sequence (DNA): TGCGCCAACAGCTTGGGACAGGGAACCAACGAGCAGTACTTC. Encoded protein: CANSLGQGTNEQYF.